This TCR beta chain was documented in a study of identical twins. There are a few counts of this clonotype. There were only healthy Caucasians among the donors. A universal primer site arose from template switching, and cDNA bore unique molecular identifiers. TCRdb ran MiXCR on the 5' RACE reads and lists one entry per CDR3 protein. The sample records hundreds of thousands of distinct CDR3 sequences, about 20% being singletons. These same data were also listed under a study on T cells expressing NK-cell markers. Turning to that study: Sequenced donors, eight in total, included seven who were HCMV-seropositive and one who was seronegative. In a group of about 6 donors, dominant NKG2C+ clonotypes represented about 1.0-7.5% of CD8+ T cells.

The sample consisted of PBMCs. The source is a woman aged 18-35 years in good health.

CDR3 region: CASSLPGTSGSGEQYF. The CDR3 bases are TGCGCCAGCAGCTTGCCCGGGACTAGCGGGAGCGGCGAGCAGTACTTC. J is TRBJ2-7 and V is TRBV5-1; 14 bases agree with TRBD2. The germline V gene has CDR1 SGHRS and CDR2 YFSETQ. V lost 1 base and J lost 6; bases outside the gene matches: 6. This CDR3 has 16 amino acids.